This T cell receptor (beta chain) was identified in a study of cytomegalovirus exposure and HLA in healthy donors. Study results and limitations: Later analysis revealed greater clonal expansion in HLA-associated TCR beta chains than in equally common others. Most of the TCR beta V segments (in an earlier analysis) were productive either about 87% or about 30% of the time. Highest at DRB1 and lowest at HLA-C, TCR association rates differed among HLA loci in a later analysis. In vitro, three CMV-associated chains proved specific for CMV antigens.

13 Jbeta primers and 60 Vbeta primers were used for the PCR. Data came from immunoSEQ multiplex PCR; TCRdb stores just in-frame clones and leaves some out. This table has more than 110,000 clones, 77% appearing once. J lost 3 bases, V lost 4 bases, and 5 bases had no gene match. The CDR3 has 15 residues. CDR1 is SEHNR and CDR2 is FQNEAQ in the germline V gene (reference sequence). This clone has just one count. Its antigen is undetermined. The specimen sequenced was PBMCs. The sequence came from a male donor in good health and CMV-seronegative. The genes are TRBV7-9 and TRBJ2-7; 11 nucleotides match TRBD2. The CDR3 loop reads CASSSPTSGDYEQYF. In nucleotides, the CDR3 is TGTGCCAGCAGCTCCCCGACTAGCGGGGACTACGAGCAGTACTTC.